This T cell receptor beta chain was identified in a study of human versus mouse CDR3 diversity and MHC coevolution. Background on the study: immunoSEQ was reported to reach one in 200,000 T cells sensitivity. General study findings and limits: By iCHAO1, human TCR beta clonotypes numbered about 1.5 million, the most. Most of the three human donors had the lowest clonal inequality.

Some clones are missing from TCRdb's copy, which holds only in-frame ones; the method was immunoSEQ multiplex PCR. Found here are 80,000 or so clones, around 93% of them singletons; the top ten hold 1.3% to 1.5%. The CDR3 has 15 amino acids. The germline gives CDR1 SGHRS, CDR2 YFSETQ. Worth noting for this clone: The target antigen is unknown. At one of its ends the junction is not consistent with the germline gene, which may arise from a read error.

The V call is TRBV5-1, the J call TRBJ2-5; D is unresolved. The sequencing sample was made of naive CD4+ T cells from blood. The subset here: CD45RO-negative CD62L-positive naive CD4 T cells. The sequence came from a person between 25 and 75 years old in good health. The CDR3 DNA is TGCGCCGGCAGCTTGAGTAACTTACTCGGGGAGACCCAGTACTTC. Encoded protein: CAGSLSNLLGETQYF.